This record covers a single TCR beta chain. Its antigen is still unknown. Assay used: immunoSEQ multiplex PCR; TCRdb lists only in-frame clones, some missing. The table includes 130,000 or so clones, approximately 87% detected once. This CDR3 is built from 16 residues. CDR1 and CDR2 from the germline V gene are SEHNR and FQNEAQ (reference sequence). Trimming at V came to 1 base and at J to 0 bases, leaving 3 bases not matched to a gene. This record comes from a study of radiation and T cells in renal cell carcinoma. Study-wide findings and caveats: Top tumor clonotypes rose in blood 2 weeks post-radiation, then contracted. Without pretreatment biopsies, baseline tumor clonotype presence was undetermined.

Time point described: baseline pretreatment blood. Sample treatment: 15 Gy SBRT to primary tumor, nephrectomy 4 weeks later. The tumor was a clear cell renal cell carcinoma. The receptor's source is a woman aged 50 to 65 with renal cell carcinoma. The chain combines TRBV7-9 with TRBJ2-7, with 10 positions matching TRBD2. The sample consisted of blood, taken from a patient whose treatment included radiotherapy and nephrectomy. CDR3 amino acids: CASSLVTSGTSYEQYF. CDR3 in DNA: TGTGCCAGCAGCTTAGTAACTAGCGGGACCTCCTACGAGCAGTACTTC. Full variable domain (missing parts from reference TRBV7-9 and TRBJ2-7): DTGVSQNPRHKITKRGQNVTFRCDPISEHNRLYWYRQTLGQGPEFLTYFQNEAQLEKSRLLSDRFSAERPKGSFSTLEIQRTEQGDSAMYLCASSLVTSGTSYEQYFGPGTRLTVT.